This T cell receptor (beta chain) emerged from a study of blood T cell repertoires in COVID-19. Across the whole study: Some COVID-19 samples were acute and others convalescent; all came from the United States, Italy and Spain. PBMCs, B-cell-depleted T cells, or T cells provided the cDNA or gDNA that made up the material.

In the study's own analysis: It was from reference gene primer amplification that nucleated cell counts were estimated. Sequencing was performed with immunoSEQ multiplex PCR; in TCRdb, only in-frame clones are kept and a portion is missing. The V and J calls and clone size are taken from that table; D and trimming were inferred from the DNA. This table has 150,000 to 200,000 clones, 92% appearing once. Seattle patients were enrolled while actively infected and followed longitudinally. Germline V lookup: CDR1 SGHVS, CDR2 FQNEAQ. V shed 7 bases, J shed 3 bases, and the junction held 19 bases outside the gene matches. This CDR3 spans 18 amino acids.

This sequence joins TRBV7-8 and TRBJ1-1; 8 nucleotides align to TRBD1. The receptor was derived from a man aged 25-40 years with COVID-19, enrolled during active disease. Material: peripheral blood. The CDR3 is CASTANQGAVGLDTEAFF. The DNA for the CDR3 is TGTGCCAGCACGGCAAATCAGGGGGCAGTGGGGCTGGACACTGAAGCTTTCTTT.